This T cell receptor (beta chain) was sequenced in a study of blood T cell repertoires in COVID-19. Sequenced by immunoSEQ multiplex PCR; TCRdb stores in-frame clones only, minus some. The profile shows about 89,000 clones, nearly 80% of them singletons. The CDR3 is made up of 13 amino acids. Germline V CDR1 and CDR2: SGHTA, FQGNSA. Trimming pared 1 base from V and 4 bases from J, leaving 8 bases between. The receptor comes from a man between 65 and 85 years old with COVID-19, enrolled during active disease. The J gene is TRBJ2-7, the V gene TRBV7-2, with D maybe TRBD2 (5 bases). The sample was peripheral blood. Here the CDR3 reads CASSLGWRYEQYF. The CDR3 nucleotides are TGTGCCAGCAGCTTAGGATGGAGGTACGAGCAGTACTTC. Filled out from reference TRBV7-2 and TRBJ2-7, the complete variable domain reads GAGVSQSPSNKVTEKGKDVELRCDPISGHTALYWYRQSLGQGLEFLIYFQGNSAPDKSGLPSDRFSAERTGGSVSTLTIQRTQQEDSAVYLCASSLGWRYEQYFGPGTRLTVT.